This T cell receptor beta chain was sequenced for a study of control samples from healthy donors and cancer patients. The assay was immunoSEQ multiplex PCR, and TCRdb's table has in-frame clones only and misses some. The sample yields about 140,000 clones, approximately 90% seen once. This clone was recorded only once. Germline CDR1 SGHVS, CDR2 FQNEAQ. V was cut by 5 bases and J by 4 bases, with 23 bases left in between. CDR3 length: 17 residues. The V and J genes are TRBV7-8 and TRBJ1-1; possibly TRBD1 for D (5 bases). The sequence was collected from a woman aged 25 to 39 in good health. The sample taken for sequencing was blood. CDR3 protein: CASSPGPQRGYGTEAFF. The CDR3 DNA sequence: TGTGCCAGCAGCCCCGGGCCGCAACGGGGGTACGGCACTGAAGCTTTCTTT.